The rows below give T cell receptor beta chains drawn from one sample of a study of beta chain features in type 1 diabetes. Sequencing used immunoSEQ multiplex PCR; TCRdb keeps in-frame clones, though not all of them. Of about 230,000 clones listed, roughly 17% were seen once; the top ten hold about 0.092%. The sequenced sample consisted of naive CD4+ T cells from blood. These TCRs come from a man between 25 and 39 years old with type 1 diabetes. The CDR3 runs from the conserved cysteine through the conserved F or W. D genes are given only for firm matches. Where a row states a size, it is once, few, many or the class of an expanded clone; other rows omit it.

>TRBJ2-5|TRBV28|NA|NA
TGTGCCAGCAGTCGTGGACAGCTGGAGACCCAGTACTTC
CASSRGQLETQYF
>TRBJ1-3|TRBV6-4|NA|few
TGTGCCAGCAGTGACGACTCTGGAAACACCATATATTTT
CASSDDSGNTIYF
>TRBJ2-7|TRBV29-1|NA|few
TGCAGCGTTGGACTAGTCGGCGAGCAGTACTTC
CSVGLVGEQYF
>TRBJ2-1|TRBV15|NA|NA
TGTGCCACCAGCAGAGGGTCCGGCGTATACAATGAGCAGTTCTTC
CATSRGSGVYNEQFF
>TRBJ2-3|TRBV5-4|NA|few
TGTGCCAGCAGCTTGGGAGGCCAGGGAGATACGCAGTATTTT
CASSLGGQGDTQYF
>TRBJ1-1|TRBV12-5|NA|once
TGTGCTAGTGCCCTGTCACCGCAGAACACTGAAGCTTTCTTT
CASALSPQNTEAFF
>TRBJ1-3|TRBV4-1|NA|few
TGCGCCAGCAGCCAAGATCAAAGAAACACCATATATTTT
CASSQDQRNTIYF
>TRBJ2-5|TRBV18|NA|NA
TGTGCCAGCTCACCACAATATTCCGGGGGATCTGAGGAGACCCAGTACTTC
CASSPQYSGGSEETQYF
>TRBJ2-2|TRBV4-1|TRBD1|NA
TGCGCCAGCAGCCGCGGAGAGGGGGCTGGCGGGGAGCTGTTTTTT
CASSRGEGAGGELFF
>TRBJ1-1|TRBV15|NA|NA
TGTGCCACCAGCAGAGTGACAGTAAACACTGAAGCTTTCTTT
CATSRVTVNTEAFF
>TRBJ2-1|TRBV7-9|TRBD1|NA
TGTGCCAGCAGCCGACAGGGGGAAAGATACAATGAGCAGTTCTTC
CASSRQGERYNEQFF
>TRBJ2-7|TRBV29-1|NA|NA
TGCAGCGTTAAAGGGACGAAAGAGCAGTACTTC
CSVKGTKEQYF
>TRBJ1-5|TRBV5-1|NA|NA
TGCGCCAGCAGCTTGGGGCAGGGACGCAATCAGCCCCAGCATTTT
CASSLGQGRNQPQHF
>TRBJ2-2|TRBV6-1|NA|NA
TGTGCCAGCAGTGAAAAAGGGGTTACCGGGGAGCTGTTTTTT
CASSEKGVTGELFF
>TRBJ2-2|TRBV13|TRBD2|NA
TGTGCCAGCAGCTTACCGTTCTTAGCGGGAGCAGCCGGGGAGCTGTTTTTT
CASSLPFLAGAAGELFF
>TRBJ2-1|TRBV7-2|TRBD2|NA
TGTGCCAGCAGCTTATCCGGGACTACCTACAATGAGCAGTTCTTC
CASSLSGTTYNEQFF